Listed here are 5 T cell receptor beta chains from one sample, sequenced in a study of blood T cells in healthy people across ages. Sample-barcoded 5' priming and a J-beta primer mix drove a second PCR of about 7 to 11 cycles. A single record per CDR3 protein comes from TCRdb applying MiXCR to the 5' RACE reads. The profile covers 700,000 to 900,000 distinct CDR3 sequences, with roughly 25% appearing a single time and about 2.9% taken by the ten largest. The same data also went into a second study, on T cells of mothers and their children.

The sequencing input was blood. The source is a boy younger than 18 in good health.

The chain couples TRBV7-2 to TRBJ1-3; D is uncertain. V lost 5 bases, J lost 0 bases, and 17 bases lay in between. This CDR3 contains 17 residues. CDR1 is SGHTA, CDR2 FQGNSA, per germline. CDR3 nucleotides: TGTGCCAGCAGCCCGCAGCCTCTCAGGAGCTCTGGAAACACCATATATTTT. Residues: CASSPQPLRSSGNTIYF.

This chain connects TRBV3-1 to TRBJ2-5; 9 bases are shared with TRBD2. Germline values: CDR1 LGHDT, CDR2 YNNKEL (reference sequence). V trimming: 4 bases; J trimming: 1 base; junction bases outside the gene matches: 10. CDR3 size: 17 residues. CDR3 in amino acids: CASSPPPGGLAQETQYF. The CDR3 DNA sequence: TGTGCCAGCAGCCCCCCGCCGGGGGGACTAGCCCAAGAGACCCAGTACTTC.

This clonotype was counted between two and nine times. V gene TRBV11-3 combines with J gene TRBJ2-6; D is unresolved. The CDR3 length is 15 residues. In germline, CDR1 is SGHNT, CDR2 YENEEA. The V and J ends lost 5 bases and 0 bases respectively, with 8 bases between them. CDR3 sequence: CASSPESSGANVLTF. Written as DNA, the CDR3 is TGTGCCAGCAGCCCCGAAAGCTCTGGGGCCAACGTCCTGACTTTC. The whole variable domain, filled in from reference TRBV11-3 and TRBJ2-6, reads EAGVVQSPRYKIIEKKQPVAFWCNPISGHNTLYWYLQNLGQGPELLIRYENEEAVDDSQLPKDRFSAERLKGVDSTLKIQPAELGDSAVYLCASSPESSGANVLTFGAGSRLTVL.

The J gene is TRBJ1-1, the V gene TRBV4-1; possible D gene TRBD1, 5 bases. The ends were cut back, 0 bases at V and 1 base at J, with 12 bases in the middle. The CDR3 runs 16 residues. Germline assignment: CDR1 MGHRA and CDR2 YSYEKL. The CDR3 spells CASSQDSPQANTEAFF. CDR3 coding DNA: TGCGCCAGCAGCCAAGATTCCCCACAGGCGAACACTGAAGCTTTCTTT.

This clonotype was detected only a few times. The chain joins TRBV20-1 to TRBJ2-1; D is uncertain. Trimming removed 6 bases at V and 0 bases at J, with 12 bases between. Germline loops: CDR1 DFQATT, CDR2 SNEGSKA (reference sequence). This CDR3 comprises 14 residues. Here the CDR3 reads CSALQSFSYNEQFF. CDR3 DNA sequence: TGCAGTGCCCTTCAGTCTTTCTCCTACAATGAGCAGTTCTTC.